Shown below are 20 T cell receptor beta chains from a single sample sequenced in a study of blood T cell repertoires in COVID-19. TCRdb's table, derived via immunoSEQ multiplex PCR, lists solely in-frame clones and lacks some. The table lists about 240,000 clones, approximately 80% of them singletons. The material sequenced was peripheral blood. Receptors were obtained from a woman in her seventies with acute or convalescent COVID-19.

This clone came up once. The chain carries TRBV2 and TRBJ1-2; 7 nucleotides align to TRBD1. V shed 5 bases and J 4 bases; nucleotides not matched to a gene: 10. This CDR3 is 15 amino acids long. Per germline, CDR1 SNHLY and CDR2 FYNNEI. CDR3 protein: CASSLRQGGTYGYTF. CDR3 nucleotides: TGTGCCAGCAGTCTACGACAGGGTGGTACCTATGGCTACACCTTC.

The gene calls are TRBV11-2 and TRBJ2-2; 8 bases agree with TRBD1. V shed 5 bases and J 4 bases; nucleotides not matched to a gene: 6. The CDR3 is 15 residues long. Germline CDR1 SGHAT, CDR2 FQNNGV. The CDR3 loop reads CASSHGQGGTGELFF. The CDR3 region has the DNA TGTGCCAGCAGCCACGGACAGGGAGGCACCGGGGAGCTGTTTTTT.

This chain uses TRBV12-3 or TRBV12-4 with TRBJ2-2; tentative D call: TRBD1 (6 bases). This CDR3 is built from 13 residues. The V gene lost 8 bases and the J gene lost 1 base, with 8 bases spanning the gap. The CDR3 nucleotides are TGTGCCAGCCTCAGGGGGAACACCGGGGAGCTGTTTTTT. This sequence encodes CASLRGNTGELFF.

The CDR3 protein is CASSPEQGGREKLFF. DNA of the CDR3: TGCGCCAGCAGCCCTGAACAGGGGGGCCGTGAAAAACTGTTTTTT. The chain combines TRBV5-1 with TRBJ1-4, with 8 bases fitting TRBD1. Losses at the gene ends were 4 bases for V and 7 bases for J; bases not matched to a gene: 9. The germline V gene has CDR1 SGHRS and CDR2 YFSETQ. CDR3 size: 15 residues.

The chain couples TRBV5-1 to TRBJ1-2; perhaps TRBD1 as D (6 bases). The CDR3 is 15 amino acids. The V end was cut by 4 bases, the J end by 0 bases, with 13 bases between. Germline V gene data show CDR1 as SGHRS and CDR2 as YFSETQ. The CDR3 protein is CASSPNRAANYGYTF. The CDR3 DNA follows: TGCGCCAGCAGCCCCAACAGGGCGGCTAACTATGGCTACACCTTC.

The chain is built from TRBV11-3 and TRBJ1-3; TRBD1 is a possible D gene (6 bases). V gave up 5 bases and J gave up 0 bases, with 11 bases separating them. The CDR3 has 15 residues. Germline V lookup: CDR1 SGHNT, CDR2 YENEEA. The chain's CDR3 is CASSKGQGSGNTIYF. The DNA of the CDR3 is TGTGCCAGCAGCAAGGGACAAGGCTCTGGAAACACCATATATTTT.

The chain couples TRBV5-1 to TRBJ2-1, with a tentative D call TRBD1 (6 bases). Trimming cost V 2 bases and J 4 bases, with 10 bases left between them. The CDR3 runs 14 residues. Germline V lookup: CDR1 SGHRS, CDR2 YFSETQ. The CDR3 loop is CASSLQGGYNEQFF. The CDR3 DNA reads TGCGCCAGCAGCTTACAGGGTGGTTACAATGAGCAGTTCTTC. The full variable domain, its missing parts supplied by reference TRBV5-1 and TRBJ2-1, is KAGVTQTPRYLIKTRGQQVTLSCSPISGHRSVSWYQQTPGQGLQFLFEYFSETQRNKGNFPGRFSGRQFSNSRSEMNVSTLELGDSALYLCASSLQGGYNEQFFGPGTRLTVL.

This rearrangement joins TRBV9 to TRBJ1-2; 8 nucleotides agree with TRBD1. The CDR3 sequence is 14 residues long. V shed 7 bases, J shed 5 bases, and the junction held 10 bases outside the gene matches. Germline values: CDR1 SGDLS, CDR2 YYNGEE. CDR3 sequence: CASSGQGGFYGYTF. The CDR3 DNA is TGTGCCAGCTCCGGACAGGGAGGGTTTTATGGCTACACCTTC.

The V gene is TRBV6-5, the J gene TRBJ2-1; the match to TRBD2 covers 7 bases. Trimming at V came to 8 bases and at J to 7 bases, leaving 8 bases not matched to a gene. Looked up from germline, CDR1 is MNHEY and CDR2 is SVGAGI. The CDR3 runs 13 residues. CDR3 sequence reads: CASWGSGVNEQFF. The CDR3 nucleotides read TGTGCCAGCTGGGGAAGCGGGGTTAATGAGCAGTTCTTC.

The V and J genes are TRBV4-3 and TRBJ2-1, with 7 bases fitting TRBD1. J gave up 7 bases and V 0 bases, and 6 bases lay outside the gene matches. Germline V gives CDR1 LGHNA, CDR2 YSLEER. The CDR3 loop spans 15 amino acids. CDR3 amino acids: CASSQERGPWNEQFF. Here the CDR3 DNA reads TGCGCCAGCAGCCAAGAAAGGGGGCCGTGGAATGAGCAGTTCTTC.

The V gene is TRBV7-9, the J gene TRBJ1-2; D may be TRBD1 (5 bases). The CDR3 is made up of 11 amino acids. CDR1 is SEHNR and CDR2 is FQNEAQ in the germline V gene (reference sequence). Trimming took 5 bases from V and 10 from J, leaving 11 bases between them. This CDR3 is CASSRLGPYTF. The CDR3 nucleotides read TGTGCCAGCAGCCGGTTGGGGCCCTACACCTTC. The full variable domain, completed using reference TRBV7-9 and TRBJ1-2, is DTGVSQNPRHKITKRGQNVTFRCDPISEHNRLYWYRQTLGQGPEFLTYFQNEAQLEKSRLLSDRFSAERPKGSFSTLEIQRTEQGDSAMYLCASSRLGPYTFGSGTRLTVV.

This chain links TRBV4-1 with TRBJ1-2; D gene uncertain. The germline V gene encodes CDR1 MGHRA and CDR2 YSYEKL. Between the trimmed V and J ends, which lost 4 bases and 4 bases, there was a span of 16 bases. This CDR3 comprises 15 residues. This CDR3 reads CASSPNLEVVYGYTF. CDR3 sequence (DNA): TGCGCCAGCAGCCCGAATCTGGAGGTAGTCTATGGCTACACCTTC.

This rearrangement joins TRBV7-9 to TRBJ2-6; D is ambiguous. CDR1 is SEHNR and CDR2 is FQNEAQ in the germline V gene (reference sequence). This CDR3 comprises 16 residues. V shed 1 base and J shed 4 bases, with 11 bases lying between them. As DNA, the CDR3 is TGTGCCAGCAGCTTAGATTTCCGTCCGGGGGCCAACGTCCTGACTTTC. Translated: CASSLDFRPGANVLTF.

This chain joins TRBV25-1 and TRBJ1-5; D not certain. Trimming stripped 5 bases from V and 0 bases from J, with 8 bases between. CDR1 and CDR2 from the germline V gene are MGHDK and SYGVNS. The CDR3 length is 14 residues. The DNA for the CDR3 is TGTGCCAGCAGTCGACTCTATAGCAATCAGCCCCAGCATTTT. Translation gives CASSRLYSNQPQHF.

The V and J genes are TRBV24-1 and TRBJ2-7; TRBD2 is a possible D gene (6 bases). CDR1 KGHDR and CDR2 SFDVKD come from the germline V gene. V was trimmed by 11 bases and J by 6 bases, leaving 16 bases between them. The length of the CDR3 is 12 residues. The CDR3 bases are TGTGCCAGCGCGGGGTCACTTGGCGAGCAGTACTTC. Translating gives CASAGSLGEQYF.

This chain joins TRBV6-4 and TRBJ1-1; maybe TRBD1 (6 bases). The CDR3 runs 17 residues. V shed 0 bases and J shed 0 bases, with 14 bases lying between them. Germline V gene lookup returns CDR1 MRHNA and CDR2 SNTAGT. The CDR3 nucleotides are TGTGCCAGCAGTGACTCGATCAGGGGCGAACTGAACACTGAAGCTTTCTTT. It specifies CASSDSIRGELNTEAFF.

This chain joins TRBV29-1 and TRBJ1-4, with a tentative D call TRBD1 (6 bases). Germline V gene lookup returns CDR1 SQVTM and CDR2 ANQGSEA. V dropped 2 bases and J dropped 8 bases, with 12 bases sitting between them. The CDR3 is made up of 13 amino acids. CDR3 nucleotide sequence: TGCAGCGTTGAACCTACGAGGGGGGAAAAACTGTTTTTT. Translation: CSVEPTRGEKLFF. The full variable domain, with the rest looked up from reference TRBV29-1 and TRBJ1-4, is SAVISQKPSRDICQRGTSLTIQCQVDSQVTMMFWYRQQPGQSLTLIATANQGSEATYESGFVIDKFPISRPNLTFSTLTVSNMSPEDSSIYLCSVEPTRGEKLFFGSGTQLSVL.

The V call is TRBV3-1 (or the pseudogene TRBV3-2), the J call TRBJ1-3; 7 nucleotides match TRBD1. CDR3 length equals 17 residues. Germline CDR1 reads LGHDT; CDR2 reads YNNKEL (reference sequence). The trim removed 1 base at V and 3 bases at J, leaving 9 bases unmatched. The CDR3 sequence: CASSQVTITGVGNTIYF. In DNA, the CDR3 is TGTGCCAGCAGCCAAGTAACGATCACAGGGGTTGGAAACACCATATATTTT.

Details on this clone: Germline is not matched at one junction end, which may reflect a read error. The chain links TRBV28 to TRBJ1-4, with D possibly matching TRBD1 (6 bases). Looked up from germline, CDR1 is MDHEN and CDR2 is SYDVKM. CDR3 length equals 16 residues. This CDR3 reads CASRLSGVPTNEKLFF. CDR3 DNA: TGTGCCAGCAGGTTATCAGGGGTTCCAACTAATGAAAAACTGTTTTTT. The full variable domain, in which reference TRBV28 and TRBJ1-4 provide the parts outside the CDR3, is DVKVTQSSRYLVKRTGEKVFLECVQDMDHENMFWYRQDPGLGLRLIYFSYDVKMKEKGDIPEGYSVSREKKERFSLILESASTNQTSMYLCASRLSGVPTNEKLFFGSGTQLSVL.

For the CDR3, the DNA is TGCGCCAGCAGCTTGGTGGCAGGGACCTACGAGCAGTACTTC. Translated: CASSLVAGTYEQYF. The chain recombines TRBV5-1 with TRBJ2-7; D perhaps matches TRBD1 (5 bases). Between the trimmed V and J ends, which lost 0 bases and 2 bases, there was a span of 9 bases. This CDR3 region has 14 residues. Germline CDR1 is SGHRS and CDR2 is YFSETQ.